This record looks at one T cell receptor beta chain sequence and its context. Its antigen is undetermined. The data are from a study of cytomegalovirus exposure and HLA in healthy donors. Study-level points and caveats: Only CMV serostatus was available as immune exposure information. Upon later analysis, TCR association rates were observed to vary by HLA locus, being highest for DRB1 and lowest for HLA-C. Fewer N-insertions than the roughly 630-donor mean were reportedly shown by an Asian-associated ancestry cluster in a later analysis. Sequencing depth across donors, presence/absence analyses assumed, was roughly uniform.

The PCR made use of 60 Vbeta and 13 Jbeta primers. The data were produced by immunoSEQ multiplex PCR, yet TCRdb's version contains in-frame clones alone and is incomplete. This sample has 150,000 to 180,000 clones; over 70% occur once, and the top ten carry around 13%. Germline CDR1 MDHEN, CDR2 SYDVKM. The CDR3 has 16 residues. Trimming took 5 bases from V and 3 from J; bases not matched to a gene: 7. The clonotype was recovered from a man younger than 40 in good health and CMV-seropositive. The sequenced sample was PBMCs. V is TRBV28 and J is TRBJ2-7; 13 bases map to TRBD2. CDR3 residues: CASSPAGLAGNYEQYF. In DNA, the CDR3 is TGTGCCAGCAGTCCAGCGGGACTAGCGGGGAACTACGAGCAGTACTTC.